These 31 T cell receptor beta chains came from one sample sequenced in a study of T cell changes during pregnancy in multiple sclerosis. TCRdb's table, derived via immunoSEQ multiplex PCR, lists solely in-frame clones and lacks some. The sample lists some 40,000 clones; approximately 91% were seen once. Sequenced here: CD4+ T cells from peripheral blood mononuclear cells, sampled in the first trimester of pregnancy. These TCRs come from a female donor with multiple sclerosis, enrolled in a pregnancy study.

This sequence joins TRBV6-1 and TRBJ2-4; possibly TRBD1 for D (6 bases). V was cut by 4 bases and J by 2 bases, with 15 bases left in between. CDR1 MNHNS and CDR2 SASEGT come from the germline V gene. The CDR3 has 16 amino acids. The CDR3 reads CASSAPQGASKNIQYF. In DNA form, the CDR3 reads TGTGCCAGCAGTGCCCCACAGGGTGCATCCAAAAACATTCAGTACTTC.

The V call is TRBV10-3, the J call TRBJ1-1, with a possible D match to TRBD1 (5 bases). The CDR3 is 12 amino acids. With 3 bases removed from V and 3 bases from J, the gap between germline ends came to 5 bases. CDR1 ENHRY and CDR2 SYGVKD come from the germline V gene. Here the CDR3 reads CAISDRDTEAFF. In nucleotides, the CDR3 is TGTGCCATCAGTGACAGGGACACTGAAGCTTTCTTT.

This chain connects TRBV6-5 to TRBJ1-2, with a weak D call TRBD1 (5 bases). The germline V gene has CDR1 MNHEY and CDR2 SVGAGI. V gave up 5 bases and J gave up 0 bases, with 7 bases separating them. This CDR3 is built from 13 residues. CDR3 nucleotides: TGTGCCAGCAGTCAGACAGCTAACTATGGCTACACCTTC. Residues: CASSQTANYGYTF.

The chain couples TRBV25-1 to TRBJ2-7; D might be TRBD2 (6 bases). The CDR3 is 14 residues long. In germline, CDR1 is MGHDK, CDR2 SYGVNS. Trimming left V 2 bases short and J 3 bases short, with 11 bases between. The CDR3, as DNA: TGTGCCAGCAGTGAAGGAGGGGTTGGCTACGAGCAGTACTTC. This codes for CASSEGGVGYEQYF.

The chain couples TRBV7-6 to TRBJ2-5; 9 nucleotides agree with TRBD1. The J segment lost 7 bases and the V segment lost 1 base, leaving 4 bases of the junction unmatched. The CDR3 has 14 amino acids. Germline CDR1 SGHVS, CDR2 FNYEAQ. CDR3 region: CASSLGGQGGTQYF. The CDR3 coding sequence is TGTGCCAGCAGCTTAGGGGGACAGGGAGGGACCCAGTACTTC.

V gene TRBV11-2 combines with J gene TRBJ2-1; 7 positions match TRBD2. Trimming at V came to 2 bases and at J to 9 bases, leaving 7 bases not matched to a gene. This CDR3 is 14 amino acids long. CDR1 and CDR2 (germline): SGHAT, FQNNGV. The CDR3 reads CASSLRAGAREQFF. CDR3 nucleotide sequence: TGTGCCAGCAGCTTAAGGGCGGGAGCTCGTGAGCAGTTCTTC.

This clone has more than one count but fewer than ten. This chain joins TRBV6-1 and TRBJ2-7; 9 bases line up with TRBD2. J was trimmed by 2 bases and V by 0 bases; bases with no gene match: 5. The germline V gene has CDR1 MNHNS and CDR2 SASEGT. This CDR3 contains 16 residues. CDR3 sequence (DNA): TGTGCCAGCAGTGAAGCGAGGGCTAGCGGGACCTACGAGCAGTACTTC. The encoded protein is CASSEARASGTYEQYF.

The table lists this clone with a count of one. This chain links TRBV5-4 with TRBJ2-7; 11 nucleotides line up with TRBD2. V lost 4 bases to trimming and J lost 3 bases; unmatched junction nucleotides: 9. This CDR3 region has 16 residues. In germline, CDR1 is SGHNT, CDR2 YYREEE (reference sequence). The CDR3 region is CASSPGGLAVHYEQYF. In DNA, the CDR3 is TGTGCCAGCAGCCCGGGGGGACTAGCGGTCCACTACGAGCAGTACTTC. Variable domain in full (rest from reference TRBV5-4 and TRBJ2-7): ETGVTQSPTHLIKTRGQQVTLRCSSQSGHNTVSWYQQALGQGPQFIFQYYREEENGRGNFPPRFSGLQFPNYSSELNVNALELDDSALYLCASSPGGLAVHYEQYFGPGTRLTVT.

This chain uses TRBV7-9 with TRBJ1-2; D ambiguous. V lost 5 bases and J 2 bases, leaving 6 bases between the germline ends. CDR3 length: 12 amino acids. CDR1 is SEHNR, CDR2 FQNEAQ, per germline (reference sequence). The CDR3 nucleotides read TGTGCCAGCAGCCTACAGAACTATGGCTACACCTTC. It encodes CASSLQNYGYTF.

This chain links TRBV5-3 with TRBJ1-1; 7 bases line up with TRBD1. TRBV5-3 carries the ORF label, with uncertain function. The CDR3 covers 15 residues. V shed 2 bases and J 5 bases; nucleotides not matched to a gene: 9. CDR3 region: CARSLGEGARTEAFF. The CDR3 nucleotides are TGTGCCAGAAGCTTAGGAGAGGGGGCGCGAACTGAAGCTTTCTTT.

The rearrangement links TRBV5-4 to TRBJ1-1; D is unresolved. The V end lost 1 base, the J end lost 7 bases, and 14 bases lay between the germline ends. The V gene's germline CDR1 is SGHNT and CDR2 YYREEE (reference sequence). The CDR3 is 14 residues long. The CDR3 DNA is TGTGCCAGCAGCTTGATGGGCAGACCGAGTGAAGCTTTCTTT. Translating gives CASSLMGRPSEAFF. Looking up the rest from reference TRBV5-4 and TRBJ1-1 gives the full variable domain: ETGVTQSPTHLIKTRGQQVTLRCSSQSGHNTVSWYQQALGQGPQFIFQYYREEENGRGNFPPRFSGLQFPNYSSELNVNALELDDSALYLCASSLMGRPSEAFFGQGTRLTVV.

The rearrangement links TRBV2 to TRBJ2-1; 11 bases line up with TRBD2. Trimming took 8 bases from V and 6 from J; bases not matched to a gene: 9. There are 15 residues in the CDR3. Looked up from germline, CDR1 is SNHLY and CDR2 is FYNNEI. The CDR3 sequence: CASRFLGTSGNEQFF. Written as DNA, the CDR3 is TGTGCCAGCCGATTCCTCGGGACTAGCGGCAATGAGCAGTTCTTC.

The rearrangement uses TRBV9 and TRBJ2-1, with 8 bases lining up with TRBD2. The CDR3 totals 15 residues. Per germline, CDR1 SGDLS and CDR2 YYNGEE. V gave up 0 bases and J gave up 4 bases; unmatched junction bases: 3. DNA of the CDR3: TGTGCCAGCAGCGTAGGGGGGACTAGTTACAATGAGCAGTTCTTC. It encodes CASSVGGTSYNEQFF.

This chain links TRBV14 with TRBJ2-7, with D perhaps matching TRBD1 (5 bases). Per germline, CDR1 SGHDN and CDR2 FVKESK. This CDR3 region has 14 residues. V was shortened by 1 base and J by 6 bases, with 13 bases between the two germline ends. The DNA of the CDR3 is TGTGCCAGCAGCCAAGTCTATGGGGCAGGCGAGCAGTACTTC. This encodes CASSQVYGAGEQYF. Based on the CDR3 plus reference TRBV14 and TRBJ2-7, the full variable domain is EAGVTQFPSHSVIEKGQTVTLRCDPISGHDNLYWYRRVMGKEIKFLLHFVKESKQDESGMPNNRFLAERTGGTYSTLKVQPAELEDSGVYFCASSQVYGAGEQYFGPGTRLTVT.

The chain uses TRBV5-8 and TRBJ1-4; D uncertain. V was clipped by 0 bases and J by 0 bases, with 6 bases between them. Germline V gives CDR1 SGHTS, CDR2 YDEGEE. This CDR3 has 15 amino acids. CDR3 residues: CASSLESATNEKLFF. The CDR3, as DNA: TGTGCCAGCAGCTTGGAATCTGCAACTAATGAAAAACTGTTTTTT.

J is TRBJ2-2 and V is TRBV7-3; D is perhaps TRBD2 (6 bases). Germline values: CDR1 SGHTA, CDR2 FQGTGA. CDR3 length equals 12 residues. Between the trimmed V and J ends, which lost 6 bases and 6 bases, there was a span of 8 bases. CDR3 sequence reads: CASRREAGELFF. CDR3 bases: TGTGCCAGCAGGAGGGAGGCCGGGGAGCTGTTTTTT. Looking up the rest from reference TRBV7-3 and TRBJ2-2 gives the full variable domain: GAGVSQTPSNKVTEKGKYVELRCDPISGHTALYWYRQSLGQGPEFLIYFQGTGAADDSGLPNDRFFAVRPEGSVSTLKIQRTERGDSAVYLCASRREAGELFFGEGSRLTVL.

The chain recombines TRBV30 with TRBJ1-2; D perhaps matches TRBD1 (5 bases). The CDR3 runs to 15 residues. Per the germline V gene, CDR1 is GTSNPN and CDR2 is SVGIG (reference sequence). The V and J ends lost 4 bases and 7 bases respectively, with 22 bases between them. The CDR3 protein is CAWILPRAGLGGYTF. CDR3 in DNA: TGTGCCTGGATCCTACCGCGGGCGGGGCTCGGTGGCTACACCTTC.

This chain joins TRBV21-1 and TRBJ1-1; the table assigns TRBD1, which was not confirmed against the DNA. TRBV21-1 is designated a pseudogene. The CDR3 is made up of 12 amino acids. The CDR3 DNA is TGTGCCGGCAGACAGGGTTACACTGAAGCTTTCTTT. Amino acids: CAGRQGYTEAFF.

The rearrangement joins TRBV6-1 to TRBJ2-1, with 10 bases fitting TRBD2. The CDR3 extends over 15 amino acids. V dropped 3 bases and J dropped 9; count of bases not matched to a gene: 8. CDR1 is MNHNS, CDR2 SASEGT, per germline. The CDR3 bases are TGTGCCAGCAGTGACGGACTAGCGGAGAGGGGTGAGCAGTTCTTC. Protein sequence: CASSDGLAERGEQFF.

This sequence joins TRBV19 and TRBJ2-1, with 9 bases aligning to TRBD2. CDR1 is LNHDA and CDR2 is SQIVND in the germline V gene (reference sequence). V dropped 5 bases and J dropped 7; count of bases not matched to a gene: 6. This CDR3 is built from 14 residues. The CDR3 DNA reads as TGTGCCAGTAGTGCGGGGGGGTCTGGAAATGAGCAGTTCTTC. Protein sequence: CASSAGGSGNEQFF.

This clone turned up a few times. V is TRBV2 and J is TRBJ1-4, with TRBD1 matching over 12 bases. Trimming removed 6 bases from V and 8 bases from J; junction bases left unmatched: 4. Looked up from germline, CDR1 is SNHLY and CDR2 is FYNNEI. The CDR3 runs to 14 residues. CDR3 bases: TGTGCCAGCAGGGGGACAGGGGGCAGGGAAAAACTGTTTTTT. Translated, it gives CASRGTGGREKLFF.

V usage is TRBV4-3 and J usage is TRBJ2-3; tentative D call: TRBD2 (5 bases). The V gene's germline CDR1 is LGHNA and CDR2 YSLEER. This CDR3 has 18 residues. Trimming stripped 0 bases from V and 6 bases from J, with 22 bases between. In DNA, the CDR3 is TGCGCCAGCAGCCAAGACCCCCTAGCCCTGGGTGTTGCGGATACGCAGTATTTT. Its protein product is CASSQDPLALGVADTQYF.

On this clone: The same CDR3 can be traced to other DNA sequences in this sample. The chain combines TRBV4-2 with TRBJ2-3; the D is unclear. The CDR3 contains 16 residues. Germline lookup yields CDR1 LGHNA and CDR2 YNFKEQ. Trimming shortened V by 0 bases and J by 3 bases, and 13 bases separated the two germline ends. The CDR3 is CASSQEGPPRTDTQYF. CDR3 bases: TGTGCCAGCAGCCAAGAGGGCCCCCCTCGGACAGATACGCAGTATTTT.

The CDR3 region is CASSLGGTTKETQYF. CDR3 sequence (DNA): TGTGCCAGCAGCTTAGGAGGGACCACCAAAGAGACCCAGTACTTC. This rearrangement joins TRBV5-4 to TRBJ2-5; D might be TRBD2 (6 bases). Germline loops: CDR1 SGHNT, CDR2 YYREEE (reference sequence). Trimming pared 2 bases from V and 3 bases from J, leaving 14 bases between. CDR3 length: 15 residues.

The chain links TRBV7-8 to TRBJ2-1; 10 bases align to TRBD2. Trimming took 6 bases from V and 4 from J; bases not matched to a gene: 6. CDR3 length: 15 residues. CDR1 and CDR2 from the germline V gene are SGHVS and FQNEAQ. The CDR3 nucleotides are TGTGCCAGCAGGTCAGCGGGAGGGATGTACAATGAGCAGTTCTTC. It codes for CASRSAGGMYNEQFF.

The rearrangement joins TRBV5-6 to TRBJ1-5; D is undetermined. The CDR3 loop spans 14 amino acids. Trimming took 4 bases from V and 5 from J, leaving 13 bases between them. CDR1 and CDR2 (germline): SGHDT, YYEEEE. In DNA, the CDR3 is TGTGCCAGCAGCCGGCCGGGGTCGGATCAGCCCCAGCATTTT. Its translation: CASSRPGSDQPQHF. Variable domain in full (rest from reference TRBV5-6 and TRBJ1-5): DAGVTQSPTHLIKTRGQQVTLRCSPKSGHDTVSWYQQALGQGPQFIFQYYEEEERQRGNFPDRFSGHQFPNYSSELNVNALLLGDSALYLCASSRPGSDQPQHFGDGTRLSIL.

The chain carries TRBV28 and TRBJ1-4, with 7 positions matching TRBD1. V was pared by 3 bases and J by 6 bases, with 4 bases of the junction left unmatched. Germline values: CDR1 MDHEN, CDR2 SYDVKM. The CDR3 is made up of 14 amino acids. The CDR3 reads CASSFRGGDEKLFF. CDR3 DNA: TGTGCCAGCAGTTTCAGAGGGGGCGATGAAAAACTGTTTTTT.

CDR3 in amino acids: CASSLEQGVISSNYGYTF. CDR3 sequence (DNA): TGCGCCAGCAGCTTGGAACAGGGGGTAATCAGCTCTAACTATGGCTACACCTTC. The rearrangement uses TRBV5-1 and TRBJ1-2; 8 nucleotides line up with TRBD1. The CDR3 has 18 amino acids. Looked up from germline, CDR1 is SGHRS and CDR2 is YFSETQ. The trim removed 0 bases at V and 0 bases at J, leaving 10 bases unmatched.

The CDR3 DNA follows: TGCGCCAGCAGCTTGGACGGGAGCCGTACCGGGGAGCTGTTTTTT. Translation: CASSLDGSRTGELFF. The rearrangement uses TRBV5-1 and TRBJ2-2, with D possibly being TRBD2 (6 bases). V was shortened by 0 bases and J by 5 bases, with 11 bases between the two germline ends. Germline CDR1 SGHRS, CDR2 YFSETQ. The CDR3 has 15 amino acids.

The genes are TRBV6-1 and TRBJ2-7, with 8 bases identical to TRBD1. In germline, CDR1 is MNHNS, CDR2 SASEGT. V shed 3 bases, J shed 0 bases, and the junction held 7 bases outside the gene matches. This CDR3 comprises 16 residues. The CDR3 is CASSDSRQGISYEQYF. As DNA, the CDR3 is TGTGCCAGCAGTGATAGTCGACAGGGGATCTCCTACGAGCAGTACTTC.

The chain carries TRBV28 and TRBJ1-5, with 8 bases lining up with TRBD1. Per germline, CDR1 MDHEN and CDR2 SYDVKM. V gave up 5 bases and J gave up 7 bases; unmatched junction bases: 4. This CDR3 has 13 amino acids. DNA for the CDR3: TGTGCCAGCAGTGACAGGGGTAGGCAGCCCCAGCATTTT. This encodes CASSDRGRQPQHF.